These T cell receptor beta chains were read from a single sample in a study of CD8 T cells in Susac syndrome. TCRdb re-called the immunoSEQ multiplex PCR reads through MiXCR, storing one row per CDR3 protein. The profile shows over 300,000 distinct CDR3 sequences, about 92% of them singletons. Material for sequencing was CD4+ T cells from PBMCs. These receptors were collected from a human donor with multiple sclerosis. Both conserved end residues are part of each CDR3. A D gene is named only where the DNA matches it firmly. Size values are once, few and many counts, or a class for expanded clones, and some rows have none.

>NA|TRBJ2-2|TRBV12-3/TRBV12-4|NA
CASVPSGGELFF
TGTGCCAGCGTACCCTCGGGGGGGGAGCTGTTTTTT
>NA|TRBJ1-1|TRBV6-2/TRBV6-3|NA
CASRYVNSDTEAFF
TGTGCCAGCAGGTACGTTAACTCGGACACTGAAGCTTTCTTT
>NA|TRBJ2-5|TRBV3-1|NA
CASSQEPQETQYF
TGTGCCAGCAGCCAAGAGCCCCAAGAGACCCAGTACTTC
>NA|TRBJ1-4|TRBV20-1|NA
CSAKQSQGDGEKLFF
TGCAGTGCCAAACAGTCACAGGGAGACGGCGAAAAACTGTTTTTT
>NA|TRBJ2-5|TRBV7-2|NA
CASSLTGLAYGGQETQYF
TGTGCCAGCAGCCTCACCGGGCTAGCTTATGGGGGCCAAGAGACCCAGTACTTC
>NA|TRBJ2-3|TRBV30|NA
CAWRQMGGLPDTQYF
TGTGCCTGGAGGCAAATGGGGGGTTTGCCAGATACGCAGTATTTT
>NA|TRBJ2-1|TRBV29-1|NA
CSTWTGNVDEQFF
TGCAGCACCTGGACGGGGAACGTGGATGAGCAGTTCTTC
>NA|TRBJ1-5|TRBV20-1|NA
CSAQQGAYQPQHF
TGCAGTGCCCAACAGGGAGCTTATCAGCCCCAGCATTTT
>NA|TRBJ1-1|TRBV7-8|NA
CASSLWGAVNTEAFF
TGTGCCAGCAGCTTATGGGGGGCTGTAAACACTGAAGCTTTCTTT
>NA|TRBJ2-2|TRBV7-9|TRBD2
CASSLLRGSGTGELFF
TGTGCCAGCAGCTTACTCCGCGGGAGCGGCACCGGGGAGCTGTTTTTT
>NA|TRBJ2-2|TRBV2|NA
CASSLLDSNTGELFF
TGTGCCAGCAGTTTGTTGGACTCTAACACCGGGGAGCTGTTTTTT
>NA|TRBJ1-3|TRBV6-5|NA
CASSLDRYSGNTIYF
TGTGCCAGCAGTCTCGACAGATACTCTGGAAACACCATATATTTT
>NA|TRBJ1-3|TRBV3-1|NA
CASSQEAGTGNTIYF
TGTGCCAGCAGCCAAGAAGCGGGTACTGGAAACACCATATATTTT
>NA|TRBJ1-1|TRBV18|NA
CASSRGAGSDTEAFF
TGTGCCAGCTCCCGAGGGGCAGGATCAGACACTGAAGCTTTCTTT
>NA|TRBJ2-1|TRBV3-1|NA
CASSLPGGADEQFF
TGTGCCAGCAGCCTCCCAGGGGGGGCGGATGAGCAGTTCTTC
>NA|TRBJ2-3|TRBV20-1|NA
CSALGQGPKGSTDTQYF
TGCAGTGCTCTAGGGCAGGGCCCAAAAGGCTCCACAGATACGCAGTATTTT
>NA|TRBJ2-5|TRBV20-1|NA
CSAENQEGARETQYF
TGCAGTGCTGAGAACCAGGAGGGGGCTAGAGAGACCCAGTACTTC
>NA|TRBJ2-1|TRBV12-3/TRBV12-4|TRBD2
CASVPQYLAGGNEQFF
TGTGCCAGCGTCCCTCAATACCTAGCGGGAGGAAATGAGCAGTTCTTC
>NA|TRBJ1-4|TRBV7-9|NA
CASSSGTNRPSEKLFF
TGTGCCAGCAGCTCCGGGACAAATCGTCCAAGCGAAAAACTGTTTTTT
>NA|TRBJ2-3|TRBV5-5|TRBD2
CASSLALAGITDTQYF
TGTGCCAGCAGCTTGGCATTAGCGGGTATCACAGATACGCAGTATTTT
>NA|TRBJ1-1|TRBV30|NA
CAWSSGRGNTEAFF
TGTGCCTGGAGTAGTGGCAGGGGGAACACTGAAGCTTTCTTT
>once|TRBJ2-3|TRBV5-1|TRBD2
CASNLPAGFTDTQYF
TGCGCCAGCAACTTACCAGCGGGGTTCACAGATACGCAGTATTTT
>NA|TRBJ2-7|TRBV7-9|NA
CASGGRYEQYF
TGTGCCAGCGGGGGGAGGTACGAGCAGTACTTC
>NA|TRBJ2-7|TRBV2|TRBD2
CATGTSGRRGDEQYF
TGTGCCACCGGGACTAGCGGGCGACGCGGCGACGAGCAGTACTTC
>once|TRBJ1-2|TRBV20-1|NA
CSAPKGGANYGYTF
TGCAGTGCCCCTAAGGGAGGAGCTAACTATGGCTACACCTTC
>once|TRBJ1-4|TRBV14|TRBD1
CASSRSGGRMEKLFF
TGTGCCAGCAGCCGATCAGGGGGCCGAATGGAAAAACTGTTTTTT
>NA|TRBJ1-2|TRBV21-1|NA
CASSKALLNYGYTF
TGTGCCAGCAGCAAAGCGTTGCTGAACTATGGCTACACCTTC
>NA|TRBJ2-7|TRBV6-1|TRBD2
CASRRSRLAENYEQYF
TGTGCCAGCAGACGTTCCAGACTAGCGGAAAACTACGAGCAGTACTTC
>NA|TRBJ1-1|TRBV29-1|NA
CSVGLRNTEAFF
TGCAGCGTCGGGCTTAGGAACACTGAAGCTTTCTTT
>NA|TRBJ1-1|TRBV12-3/TRBV12-4|NA
CASSLNTGGTEAFF
TGTGCCAGCAGTTTGAATACGGGTGGCACTGAAGCTTTCTTT
>NA|TRBJ2-7|TRBV30|NA
CAWSVRGPEGGYEQYF
TGTGCCTGGAGTGTACGCGGACCCGAAGGCGGCTACGAGCAGTACTTC
>NA|TRBJ1-5|TRBV12-3/TRBV12-4|NA
CASRVSNQPQHF
TGTGCCAGCAGGGTTAGCAATCAGCCCCAGCATTTT